This T cell receptor (beta chain) was sequenced for a study of PD-1 blockade in classical Hodgkin lymphoma. Here immunoSEQ multiplex PCR was the method, and the copy in TCRdb shows in-frame clones only, minus some. The table records nearly 25,000 clones, about 90% of them present only once. Findings and caveats of the study: Newly diagnosed patients were reported to exhibit reduced baseline TCR diversity relative to healthy donors.

Germline V gives CDR1 SEHNR, CDR2 FQNEAQ (reference sequence). There are 15 residues in the CDR3. V shed 6 bases and J 5 bases; nucleotides not matched to a gene: 10. A remark on this clone: The antigen remains unidentified.

Time point here: newly diagnosed, previously untreated cHL patient sample. Purification of CD4+ T cells from thawed PBMCs was achieved by magnetic negative selection. Material for sequencing was CD4+ T cells from blood. The V and J genes are TRBV7-9 and TRBJ1-5; 7 bases are shared with TRBD1. The source of this sequence is a human donor with classical Hodgkin lymphoma. The CDR3 DNA follows: TGTGCCAGCAGTTCCGACAGGGTTGGTTATCAGCCCCAGCATTTT. Amino acid sequence: CASSSDRVGYQPQHF.